This TCR beta chain was found in a study of technical replicates of blood from several donors. The trim removed 3 bases at V and 3 bases at J, leaving 5 bases unmatched. The CDR3 has 14 amino acids. Germline V CDR1 and CDR2: SGHNT, YYREEE (reference sequence). Measured with immunoSEQ multiplex PCR; TCRdb has only the in-frame clones, and not every one. The table lists 60,000 to 80,000 clones, roughly nine tenths of them singletons. The sequenced sample consisted of T cells isolated from PBMCs. The V and J genes are TRBV5-4 and TRBJ1-2, with 7 bases lining up with TRBD1. This clonotype was obtained from a human donor in good health. The CDR3, as DNA: TGTGCCAGCAGCTCGACAGGGCTCTACTATGGCTACACCTTC. Translating it yields CASSSTGLYYGYTF.